These 20 T cell receptor beta chains share one sample of origin, sequenced in a study of identical twins (dated by TCRdb to 2015 to 2016). Libraries were made using 5' RACE. Sequencing was performed on an Illumina HiSeq 2000. Starting from the raw public reads, TCRdb applied fastp trimming at Q25, assembled clones with MiXCR and retained in-frame beta chains. Every CDR3 protein is listed once, alongside the most common genes and DNA of its rows. For this sample the table gives 500,000 to 600,000 distinct CDR3 sequences, of which less than 25% were detected only once. The ten largest account for about 0.91% of the sample. These data are also associated with another study on T cells expressing NK-cell markers.

Sequencing was performed on CD4+ T cells sorted from blood. These receptors were collected from a woman aged 18-29 years in good health.

This clonotype was observed a handful of times. The genes are TRBV5-6 and TRBJ1-1, with D hard to call. Deletions cut 2 bases from V and 5 bases from J, with 13 bases between. CDR1 and CDR2 (germline): SGHDT, YYEEEE. The CDR3 length is 14 residues. Here the CDR3 reads CASSLGNLPTEAFF. The DNA for the CDR3 is TGTGCCAGCAGCTTAGGCAACTTACCAACTGAAGCTTTCTTT. Full variable domain (missing parts from reference TRBV5-6 and TRBJ1-1): DAGVTQSPTHLIKTRGQQVTLRCSPKSGHDTVSWYQQALGQGPQFIFQYYEEEERQRGNFPDRFSGHQFPNYSSELNVNALLLGDSALYLCASSLGNLPTEAFFGQGTRLTVV.

The table lists this clonotype with a few counts. This chain links TRBV28 with TRBJ1-4; D is uncertain. The germline CDR1 and CDR2 sequences are MDHEN and SYDVKM. The ends were cut back, 4 bases at V and 0 bases at J, with 9 bases in the middle. This CDR3 spans 15 amino acids. The CDR3, as DNA: TGTGCCAGCAGTTCGGCGACCACAACTAATGAAAAACTGTTTTTT. This translates into CASSSATTTNEKLFF.

In its sample, this clonotype was seen a few times. The rearrangement uses TRBV5-1 and TRBJ2-7; D is ambiguous. The V gene's germline CDR1 is SGHRS and CDR2 YFSETQ. Trimming removed 0 bases from V and 1 base from J, with 8 bases in between. The CDR3 is 14 amino acids. The CDR3 sequence: CASSLVLRSYEQYF. The CDR3 DNA is TGCGCCAGCAGCTTGGTTCTCAGATCCTACGAGCAGTACTTC.

The chain uses TRBV20-1 and TRBJ2-1, with 9 bases aligning to TRBD2. Unmatched junction bases numbered 5, after V lost 3 bases and J lost 5 bases. The CDR3 runs to 14 residues. The V gene's germline CDR1 is DFQATT and CDR2 SNEGSKA (reference sequence). CDR3 DNA sequence: TGCAGTGCTAGCCCGACTAGCGGAAACAATGAGCAGTTCTTC. This sequence encodes CSASPTSGNNEQFF.

The V and J genes are TRBV4-3 and TRBJ2-2, with D possibly TRBD2 on 6 matching bases. V shed 1 base and J shed 5 bases, with 11 bases lying between them. CDR1 LGHNA and CDR2 YSLEER come from the germline V gene. The CDR3 spans 15 residues. In nucleotides, the CDR3 is TGCGCCAGCAGCCAAGTTGGGGGACTGACCGGGGAGCTGTTTTTT. Translated: CASSQVGGLTGELFF.

This clonotype was seen only a few times. The CDR3 loop reads CASSFTRGSSLGVNEQFF. DNA of the CDR3: TGTGCCAGCAGCTTTACCCGGGGCTCCTCCCTTGGGGTCAATGAGCAGTTCTTC. The chain has TRBV7-3 and TRBJ2-1; D tentatively reads TRBD1 or TRBD2 (5 bases each). Trimming stripped 3 bases from V and 6 bases from J, with 24 bases between. There are 18 residues in the CDR3. The V gene's germline CDR1 is SGHTA and CDR2 FQGTGA.

This clonotype was found a few times. The chain is built from TRBV9 and TRBJ1-1; D remains ambiguous. The CDR3 consists of 13 residues. Germline CDR1 is SGDLS and CDR2 is YYNGEE. V was cut by 1 base and J by 0 bases, with 4 bases left in between. This chain's CDR3 is CASSVLMNTEAFF. As DNA, the CDR3 is TGTGCCAGCAGCGTATTAATGAACACTGAAGCTTTCTTT.

This clonotype turned up a few times. The chain recombines TRBV20-1 with TRBJ1-2; TRBD1 aligns across 7 bases. CDR3 size: 14 residues. Trimming removed 0 bases from V and 4 bases from J; junction bases left unmatched: 5. Germline V lookup: CDR1 DFQATT, CDR2 SNEGSKA (reference sequence). The CDR3 nucleotides read TGCAGTGCTAGAGATCCCAGGGGGGGCTATGGCTACACCTTC. Amino acid sequence: CSARDPRGGYGYTF.

The rearrangement links TRBV11-2 to TRBJ2-1; TRBD1 is a possible D gene (5 bases). CDR1 and CDR2 from the germline V gene are SGHAT and FQNNGV. Trimming removed 0 bases from V and 0 bases from J, with 12 bases in between. The CDR3 consists of 17 residues. The CDR3 DNA sequence: TGTGCCAGCAGCTTAGAATTAGGGGTTTACTCCTACAATGAGCAGTTCTTC. It is translated as CASSLELGVYSYNEQFF.

Here the CDR3 reads CSARDAVLAGVRLFF. The CDR3 DNA reads TGCAGTGCTAGAGACGCGGTTCTAGCGGGAGTTCGGCTGTTTTTT. This chain connects TRBV20-1 to TRBJ2-2; the match to TRBD2 covers 10 bases. Germline V gene data show CDR1 as DFQATT and CDR2 as SNEGSKA (reference sequence). The CDR3 is 15 residues long. J gave up 13 bases and V 0 bases, and 11 bases lay outside the gene matches.

This clonotype showed up just a few times. This chain uses TRBV15 with TRBJ2-2; D unresolved. The CDR3 has 15 residues. The ends were cut back, 5 bases at V and 0 bases at J, with 10 bases in the middle. Germline V gene data show CDR1 as LNHNV and CDR2 as YYDKDF (reference sequence). CDR3 residues: CATSPTVPNTGELFF. CDR3 DNA sequence: TGTGCCACCAGCCCAACTGTCCCGAACACCGGGGAGCTGTTTTTT.

V gene TRBV3-1 combines with J gene TRBJ2-5; 11 bases agree with TRBD2. Germline V lookup: CDR1 LGHDT, CDR2 YNNKEL (reference sequence). CDR3 size: 16 residues. The V gene end was trimmed by 4 bases and the J gene end by 4 bases; junction bases not matched to a gene: 8. CDR3 sequence reads: CASSLLTSGAIETQYF. The CDR3 DNA is TGTGCCAGCAGCCTCCTGACTAGCGGGGCAATAGAGACCCAGTACTTC.

This clonotype was seen more than once but under ten times. This sequence joins TRBV29-1 and TRBJ1-2, with 7 nucleotides matching TRBD1. CDR3 length: 13 amino acids. After removal of 7 bases from V and 0 bases from J, the junction contained 5 bases not matched to a gene. From germline, CDR1 is SQVTM and CDR2 ANQGSEA. This CDR3 reads CSAGTATNYGYTF. CDR3 bases: TGCAGCGCGGGGACAGCCACTAACTATGGCTACACCTTC. Full variable domain (rest looked up from reference TRBV29-1 and TRBJ1-2): SAVISQKPSRDICQRGTSLTIQCQVDSQVTMMFWYRQQPGQSLTLIATANQGSEATYESGFVIDKFPISRPNLTFSTLTVSNMSPEDSSIYLCSAGTATNYGYTFGSGTRLTVV.

This clonotype was counted a few times. The chain has TRBV6-1 and TRBJ1-4, with D tentatively TRBD1 (6 bases). With 6 bases removed from V and 8 bases from J, the gap between germline ends came to 16 bases. Germline CDR1 is MNHNS and CDR2 is SASEGT. The CDR3 totals 14 residues. The CDR3: CASRPREGVEKLFF. CDR3 nucleotides: TGTGCCAGCAGACCGAGGGAGGGGGTAGAAAAACTGTTTTTT.

The rearrangement uses TRBV7-2 and TRBJ2-1; D gene uncertain. V was trimmed by 1 base and J by 2 bases, leaving 9 bases between them. In germline, CDR1 is SGHTA, CDR2 FQGNSA. The CDR3 covers 15 residues. The CDR3 protein is CASSLGSWTYNEQFF. CDR3 nucleotides: TGTGCCAGCAGCTTAGGGAGTTGGACCTACAATGAGCAGTTCTTC.

The chain links TRBV20-1 to TRBJ2-2; D perhaps matches TRBD2 (5 bases). The CDR3 is 15 residues long. Germline-derived CDR1 and CDR2 are DFQATT and SNEGSKA (reference sequence). Between the trimmed V and J ends, which lost 5 bases and 5 bases, there was a span of 18 bases. The chain's CDR3 is CSAHVARPGTGELFF. Here the CDR3 DNA reads TGCAGTGCTCACGTAGCCCGACCGGGGACCGGGGAGCTGTTTTTT.

This clonotype was detected only a few times. The CDR3 loop is CASSRRIGTSEQFF. DNA for the CDR3: TGCGCCAGCAGCCGACGCATCGGGACTAGTGAGCAGTTCTTC. V is TRBV4-3 and J is TRBJ2-1; 8 nucleotides match TRBD2. CDR1 LGHNA and CDR2 YSLEER come from the germline V gene. This CDR3 region has 14 residues. With 4 bases clipped from V and 9 bases from J, the junction kept 8 bases outside the gene matches.

This clonotype was seen a handful of times. The chain combines TRBV9 with TRBJ2-1; perhaps TRBD1 as D (5 bases). V was pared by 0 bases and J by 8 bases, with 12 bases between. This CDR3 contains 14 residues. CDR1 is SGDLS and CDR2 is YYNGEE in the germline V gene. The CDR3 loop reads CASSVDTVGDEQFF. Here the CDR3 DNA reads TGTGCCAGCAGCGTAGACACGGTAGGGGATGAGCAGTTCTTC.

Ten or more counts support this clonotype. The chain has TRBV29-1 and TRBJ2-1; TRBD1 matches 7 bases. V dropped 8 bases and J dropped 1; count of bases not matched to a gene: 8. CDR3 length: 14 amino acids. Germline CDR1 is SQVTM and CDR2 is ANQGSEA. CDR3 region: CSSHRGISYNEQFF. The CDR3 DNA follows: TGCAGCTCACACAGGGGAATATCCTACAATGAGCAGTTCTTC.

This chain joins TRBV7-2 and TRBJ2-3, with D uncertain. Germline CDR1 and CDR2: SGHTA and FQGNSA. V shed 4 bases and J shed 7 bases, with 18 bases lying between them. The CDR3 is 15 residues long. CDR3: CASSSRNGPGNTQYF. CDR3 nucleotide sequence: TGTGCCAGCAGCTCGCGGAACGGTCCTGGGAATACGCAGTATTTT.